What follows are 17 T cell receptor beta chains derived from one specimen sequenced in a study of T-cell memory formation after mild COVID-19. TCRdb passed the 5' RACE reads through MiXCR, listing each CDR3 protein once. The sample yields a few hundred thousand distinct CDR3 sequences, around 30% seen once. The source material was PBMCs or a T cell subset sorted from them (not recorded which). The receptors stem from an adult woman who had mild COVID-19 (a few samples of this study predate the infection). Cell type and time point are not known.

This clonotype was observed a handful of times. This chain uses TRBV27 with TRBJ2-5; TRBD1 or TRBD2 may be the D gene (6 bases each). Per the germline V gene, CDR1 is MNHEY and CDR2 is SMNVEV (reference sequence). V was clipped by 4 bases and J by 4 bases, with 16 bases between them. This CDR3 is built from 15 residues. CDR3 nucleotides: TGTGCCAGCAGTTCTCTGGGGGGCGGCGGAGAGACCCAGTACTTC. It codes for CASSSLGGGGETQYF.

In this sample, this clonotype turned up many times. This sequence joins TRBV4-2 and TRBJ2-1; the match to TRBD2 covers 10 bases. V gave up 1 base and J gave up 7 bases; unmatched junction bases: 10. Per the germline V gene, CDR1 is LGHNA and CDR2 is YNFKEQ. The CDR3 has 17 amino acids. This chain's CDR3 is CASSQAWLAGEGNEQFF. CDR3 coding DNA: TGTGCCAGCAGCCAAGCTTGGCTAGCGGGAGAGGGAAATGAGCAGTTCTTC.

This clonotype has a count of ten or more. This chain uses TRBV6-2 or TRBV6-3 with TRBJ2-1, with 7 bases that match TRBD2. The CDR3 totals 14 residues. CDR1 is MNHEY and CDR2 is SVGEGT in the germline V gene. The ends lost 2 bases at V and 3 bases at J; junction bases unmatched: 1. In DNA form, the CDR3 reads TGTGCCAGCAGTTACGGACTAGACTACAATGAGCAGTTCTTC. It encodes CASSYGLDYNEQFF.

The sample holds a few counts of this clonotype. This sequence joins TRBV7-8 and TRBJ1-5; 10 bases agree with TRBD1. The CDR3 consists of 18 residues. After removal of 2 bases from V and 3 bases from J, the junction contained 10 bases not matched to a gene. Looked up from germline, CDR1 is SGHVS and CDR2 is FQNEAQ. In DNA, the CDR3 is TGTGCCAGCAGCTTAAGAATGATTGGGACAGGGGACAATCAGCCCCAGCATTTT. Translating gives CASSLRMIGTGDNQPQHF. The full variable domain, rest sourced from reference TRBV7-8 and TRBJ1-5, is GAGVSQSPRYKVAKRGQDVALRCDPISGHVSLFWYQQALGQGPEFLTYFQNEAQLDKSGLPSDRFFAERPEGSVSTLKIQRTQQEDSAVYLCASSLRMIGTGDNQPQHFGDGTRLSIL.

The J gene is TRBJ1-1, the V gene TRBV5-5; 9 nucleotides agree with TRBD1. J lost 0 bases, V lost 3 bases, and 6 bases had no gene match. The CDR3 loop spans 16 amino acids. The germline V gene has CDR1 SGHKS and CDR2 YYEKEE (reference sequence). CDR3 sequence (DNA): TGTGCCAGCAGCTCCGGGACAGGGTCCATGAACACTGAAGCTTTCTTT. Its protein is CASSSGTGSMNTEAFF.

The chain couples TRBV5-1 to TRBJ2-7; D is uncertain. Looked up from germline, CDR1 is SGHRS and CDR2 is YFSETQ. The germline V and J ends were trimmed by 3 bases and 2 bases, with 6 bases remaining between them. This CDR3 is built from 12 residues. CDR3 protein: CASSSSAYEQYF. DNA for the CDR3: TGCGCCAGCAGCTCGTCTGCCTACGAGCAGTACTTC.

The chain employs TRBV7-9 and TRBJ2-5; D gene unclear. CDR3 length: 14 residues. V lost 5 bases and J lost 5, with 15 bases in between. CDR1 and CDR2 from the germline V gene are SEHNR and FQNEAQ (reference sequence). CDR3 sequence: CASSPWGGIETQYF. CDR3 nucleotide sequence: TGTGCCAGCAGCCCCTGGGGTGGCATTGAGACCCAGTACTTC.

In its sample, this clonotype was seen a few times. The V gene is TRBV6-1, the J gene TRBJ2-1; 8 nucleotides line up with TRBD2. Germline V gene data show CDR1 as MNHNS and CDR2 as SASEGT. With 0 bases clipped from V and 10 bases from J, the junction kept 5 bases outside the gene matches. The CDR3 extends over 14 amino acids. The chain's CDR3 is CASSEAGGGDEQFF. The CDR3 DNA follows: TGTGCCAGCAGTGAAGCCGGGGGGGGTGACGAGCAGTTCTTC.

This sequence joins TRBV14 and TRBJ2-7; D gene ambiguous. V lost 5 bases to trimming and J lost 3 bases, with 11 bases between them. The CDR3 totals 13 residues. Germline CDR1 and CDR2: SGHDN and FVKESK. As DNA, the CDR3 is TGTGCCAGCAGCGATCATAACTTCTACGAGCAGTACTTC. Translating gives CASSDHNFYEQYF.

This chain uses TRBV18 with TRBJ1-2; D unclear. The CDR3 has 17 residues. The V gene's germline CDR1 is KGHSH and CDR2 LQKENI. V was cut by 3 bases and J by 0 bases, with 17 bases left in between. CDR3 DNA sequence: TGTGCCAGCTCACCCGCCTCTGGCGGCGGATCTAACTATGGCTACACCTTC. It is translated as CASSPASGGGSNYGYTF.

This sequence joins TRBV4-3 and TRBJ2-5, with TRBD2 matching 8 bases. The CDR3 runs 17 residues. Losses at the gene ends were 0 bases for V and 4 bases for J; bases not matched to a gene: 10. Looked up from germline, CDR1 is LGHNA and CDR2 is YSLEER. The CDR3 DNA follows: TGCGCCAGCAGCCAAGAGGGAGGCGGACTAGCCTTAGAGACCCAGTACTTC. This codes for CASSQEGGGLALETQYF.

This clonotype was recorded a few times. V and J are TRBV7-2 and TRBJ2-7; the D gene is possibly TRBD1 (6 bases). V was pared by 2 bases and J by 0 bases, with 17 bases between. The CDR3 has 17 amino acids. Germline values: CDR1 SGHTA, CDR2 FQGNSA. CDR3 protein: CASSLSFRGRFSYEQYF. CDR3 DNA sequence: TGTGCCAGCAGCTTAAGTTTCAGGGGCCGTTTCTCCTACGAGCAGTACTTC.

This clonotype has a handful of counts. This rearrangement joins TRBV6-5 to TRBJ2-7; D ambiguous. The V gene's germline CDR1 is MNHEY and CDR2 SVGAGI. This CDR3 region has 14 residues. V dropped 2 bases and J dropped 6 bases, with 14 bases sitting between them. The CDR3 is CASSYDGRLTEQYF. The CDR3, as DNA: TGTGCCAGCAGTTACGACGGCAGGCTAACCGAGCAGTACTTC.

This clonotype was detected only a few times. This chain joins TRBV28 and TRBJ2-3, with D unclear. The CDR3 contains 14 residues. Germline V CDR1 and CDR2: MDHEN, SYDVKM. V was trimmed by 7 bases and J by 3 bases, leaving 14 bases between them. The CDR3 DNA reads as TGTGCCAGCACTAGTTTCATCGGGACAGATACGCAGTATTTT. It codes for CASTSFIGTDTQYF. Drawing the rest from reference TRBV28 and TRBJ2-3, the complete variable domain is DVKVTQSSRYLVKRTGEKVFLECVQDMDHENMFWYRQDPGLGLRLIYFSYDVKMKEKGDIPEGYSVSREKKERFSLILESASTNQTSMYLCASTSFIGTDTQYFGPGTRLTVL.

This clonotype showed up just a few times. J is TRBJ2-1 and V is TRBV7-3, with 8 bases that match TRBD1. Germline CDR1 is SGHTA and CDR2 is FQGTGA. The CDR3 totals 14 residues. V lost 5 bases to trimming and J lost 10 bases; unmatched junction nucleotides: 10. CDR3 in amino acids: CASSPGQGFDEQFF. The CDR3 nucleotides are TGTGCCAGCAGCCCCGGACAGGGTTTCGACGAGCAGTTCTTC.

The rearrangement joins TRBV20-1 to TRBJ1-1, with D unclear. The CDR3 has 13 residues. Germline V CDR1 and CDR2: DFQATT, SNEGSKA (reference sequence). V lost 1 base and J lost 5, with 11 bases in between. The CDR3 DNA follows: TGCAGTGCTAGAGTACCCGCTGGAACTGAAGCTTTCTTT. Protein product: CSARVPAGTEAFF.

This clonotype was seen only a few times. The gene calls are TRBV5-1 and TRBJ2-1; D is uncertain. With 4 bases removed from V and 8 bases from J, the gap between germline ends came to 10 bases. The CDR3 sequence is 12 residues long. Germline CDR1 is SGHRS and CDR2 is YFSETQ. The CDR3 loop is CASSRPGDEQFF. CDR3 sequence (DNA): TGCGCCAGCAGCCGGCCTGGGGATGAGCAGTTCTTC.